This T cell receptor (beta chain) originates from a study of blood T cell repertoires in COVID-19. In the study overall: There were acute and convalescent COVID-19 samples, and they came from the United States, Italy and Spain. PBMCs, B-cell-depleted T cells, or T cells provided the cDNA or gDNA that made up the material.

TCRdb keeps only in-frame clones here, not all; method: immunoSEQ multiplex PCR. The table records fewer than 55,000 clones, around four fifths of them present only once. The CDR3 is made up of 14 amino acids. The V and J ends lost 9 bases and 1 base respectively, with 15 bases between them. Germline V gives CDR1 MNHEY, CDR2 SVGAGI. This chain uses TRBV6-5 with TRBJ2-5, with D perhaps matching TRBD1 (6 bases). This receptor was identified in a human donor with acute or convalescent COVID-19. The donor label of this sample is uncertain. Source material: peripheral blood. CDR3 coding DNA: TGTGCCAGAAAATCGCGCAGGGGCCAAGAGACCCAGTACTTC. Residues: CARKSRRGQETQYF.